A single TCR beta chain is shown here with its context. This sample stems from a study of CD8 T cells in Susac syndrome. The length of the CDR3 is 17 residues. Germline CDR1 SGDLS, CDR2 YYNGEE. The V gene lost 3 bases and the J gene lost 0 bases, with 16 bases spanning the gap. RNA, at about 0.5 to 1 ug, was reverse transcribed with random hexamers. TCRdb analysed the immunoSEQ multiplex PCR reads with MiXCR anew, one entry per CDR3 protein. The sample lists over 100,000 distinct CDR3 sequences; 80% to 95% were seen once. TCR beta sequences were obtained from blood CD8+ and CD4+ T cells. This sequence was found in a human donor in good health. This chain joins TRBV9 and TRBJ1-3, with D possibly being TRBD1 (6 bases). Sequenced input: CD4+ T cells from PBMCs. The CDR3 loop is CASSATSGQFSGNTIYF. The DNA for the CDR3 is TGTGCCAGCAGCGCGACAAGTGGACAGTTCTCTGGAAACACCATATATTTT.